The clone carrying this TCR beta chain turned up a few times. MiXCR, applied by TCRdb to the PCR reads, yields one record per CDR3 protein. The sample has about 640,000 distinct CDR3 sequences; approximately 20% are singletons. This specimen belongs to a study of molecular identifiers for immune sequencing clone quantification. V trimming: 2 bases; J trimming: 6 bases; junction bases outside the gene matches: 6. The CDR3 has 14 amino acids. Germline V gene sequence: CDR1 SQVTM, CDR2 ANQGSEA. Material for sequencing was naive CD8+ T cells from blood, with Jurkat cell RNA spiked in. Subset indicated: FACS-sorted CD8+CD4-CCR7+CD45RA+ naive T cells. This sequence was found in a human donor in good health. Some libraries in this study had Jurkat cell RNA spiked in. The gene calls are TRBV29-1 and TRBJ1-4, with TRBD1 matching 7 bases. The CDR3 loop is CSVETQGSYEKLFF. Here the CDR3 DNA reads TGCAGCGTTGAAACACAGGGGTCCTATGAAAAACTGTTTTTT.